Listed here are 13 T cell receptor beta chains from one sample, sequenced in a study of shared clonotypes between healthy human individuals (dated by TCRdb to about 2020). Receptor libraries were prepared by the immunoSEQ multiplex PCR assay. TCRdb took over this immuneACCESS table, retaining in-frame rearrangements with V and J assigned. Such tables are incomplete; in checked studies, under half of the missing clones stem from an unresolved V gene, and the remainder is unexplained. The sample yields some 900,000 clones; less than 85% were counted once. About 1.5% of the sample lies in the top ten. Sequencing used memory CD4+ T cells sorted from blood. The cell subset or site label corresponds to: CD45RA-negative fraction. The receptors come from a man aged 18 to 30 in good health.

The chain couples TRBV27 to TRBJ2-7; no clear D gene. Trimming removed 1 base at V and 0 bases at J, with 10 bases between. The CDR3 runs to 15 residues. The germline V gene encodes CDR1 MNHEY and CDR2 SMNVEV (reference sequence). The DNA of the CDR3 is TGTGCCAGCAGTTTATTTGGGCATAGCTCCTACGAGCAGTACTTC. Protein sequence: CASSLFGHSSYEQYF.

This CDR3 reads CASRDREGNSPLHF. CDR3 coding DNA: TGTGCCAGCAGGGACAGGGAAGGAAATTCACCCCTCCACTTT. This sequence joins TRBV6-5 and TRBJ1-6; 8 bases map to TRBD1. Germline assignment: CDR1 MNHEY and CDR2 SVGAGI. This CDR3 is built from 14 residues. The ends lost 6 bases at V and 7 bases at J; junction bases unmatched: 5.

V usage is TRBV6-6 and J usage is TRBJ1-2; possibly TRBD1 for D (5 bases). This CDR3 has 14 amino acids. Germline V gives CDR1 MNHNY, CDR2 SVGAGI (reference sequence). The ends were cut back, 6 bases at V and 0 bases at J, with 11 bases in the middle. CDR3 loop: CASSRAATNYGYTF. CDR3 bases: TGTGCCAGCAGCAGGGCGGCTACTAACTATGGCTACACCTTC.

V usage is TRBV2 and J usage is TRBJ2-5; D gene unclear. Trimming shortened V by 5 bases and J by 5 bases, and 15 bases separated the two germline ends. The germline V gene has CDR1 SNHLY and CDR2 FYNNEI. CDR3 length equals 14 residues. CDR3 nucleotide sequence: TGTGCCAGCAGTCCGAGGAGTCAAAGGGAGACCCAGTACTTC. This codes for CASSPRSQRETQYF.

CDR3 loop: CASSESRTSVVHEQYF. The CDR3 DNA sequence: TGCGCCAGCAGTGAGTCGAGGACTAGCGTAGTCCACGAGCAGTACTTC. J is TRBJ2-7 and V is TRBV10-1; 9 nucleotides match TRBD2. The length of the CDR3 is 16 residues. V lost 0 bases, J lost 5 bases, and 8 bases stayed unmatched. Germline CDR1 is WNHNN and CDR2 is SYGVQD (reference sequence).

This rearrangement joins TRBV25-1 to TRBJ2-7; the match to TRBD2 covers 12 bases. Germline CDR1 MGHDK, CDR2 SYGVNS. Trimming removed 5 bases from V and 5 bases from J; junction bases left unmatched: 13. The CDR3 length is 17 residues. DNA for the CDR3: TGTGCCAGCAGTCCCCTACTAGCGGGAGGAGGTCCGGACGAGCAGTACTTC. It specifies CASSPLLAGGGPDEQYF.

The V call is TRBV7-9, the J call TRBJ2-5, with D perhaps being TRBD1 or TRBD2 (6 bases each). In germline, CDR1 is SEHNR, CDR2 FQNEAQ (reference sequence). The CDR3 runs 15 residues. Deletions cut 1 base from V and 4 bases from J, with 13 bases between. CDR3 residues: CASSLGGDKGETQYF. In DNA form, the CDR3 reads TGTGCCAGCAGCTTAGGCGGGGACAAGGGAGAGACCCAGTACTTC.

V gene TRBV11-3 combines with J gene TRBJ2-2, with TRBD1 matching over 8 bases. The V gene end was trimmed by 5 bases and the J gene end by 4 bases; junction bases not matched to a gene: 9. The CDR3 is made up of 16 amino acids. Germline CDR1 and CDR2: SGHNT and YENEEA. The CDR3 is CASSPEGTGPTGELFF. The CDR3 DNA sequence: TGTGCCAGCAGCCCGGAAGGGACAGGACCCACCGGGGAGCTGTTTTTT. Using reference TRBV11-3 and TRBJ2-2 for the parts outside the CDR3, the full variable domain is EAGVVQSPRYKIIEKKQPVAFWCNPISGHNTLYWYLQNLGQGPELLIRYENEEAVDDSQLPKDRFSAERLKGVDSTLKIQPAELGDSAVYLCASSPEGTGPTGELFFGEGSRLTVL.

The chain is built from TRBV7-9 and TRBJ1-4; D remains unclear. Looked up from germline, CDR1 is SEHNR and CDR2 is FQNEAQ (reference sequence). V was clipped by 5 bases and J by 8 bases, with 15 bases between them. This CDR3 comprises 14 residues. The CDR3 DNA sequence: TGTGCCAGCAGCGATTATGGATTGGAGGAAAAACTGTTTTTT. Its translation is CASSDYGLEEKLFF. Drawing the rest from reference TRBV7-9 and TRBJ1-4, the complete variable domain is DTGVSQNPRHKITKRGQNVTFRCDPISEHNRLYWYRQTLGQGPEFLTYFQNEAQLEKSRLLSDRFSAERPKGSFSTLEIQRTEQGDSAMYLCASSDYGLEEKLFFGSGTQLSVL.

This rearrangement joins TRBV2 to TRBJ1-2, with D perhaps matching TRBD1 (5 bases). CDR1 and CDR2 (germline): SNHLY, FYNNEI. CDR3 length: 17 residues. The V and J ends lost 0 bases and 5 bases respectively, with 19 bases between them. CDR3 loop: CASSEARGVGGLYGYTF. The CDR3 DNA sequence: TGTGCCAGCAGTGAAGCGCGGGGGGTAGGAGGCCTGTATGGCTACACCTTC.

The rearrangement joins TRBV30 to TRBJ2-3, with TRBD2 matching over 10 bases. Germline V gene data show CDR1 as GTSNPN and CDR2 as SVGIG (reference sequence). CDR3 size: 15 residues. The V and J ends lost 4 bases and 1 base, in that order; junction bases with no gene match: 5. This CDR3 reads CAWTASGSRTDTQYF. The CDR3 coding sequence is TGTGCCTGGACGGCTAGCGGGAGCCGCACAGATACGCAGTATTTT.

About this clone: An end of the junction differs from the germline gene, which may be a read error. The chain has TRBV7-7 and TRBJ1-5; D is uncertain. CDR1 and CDR2 (germline): SSHAT, FNYEAQ (reference sequence). The CDR3 is made up of 16 amino acids. The CDR3 loop is CASSFPDGNSNQPQHF. The CDR3 coding sequence is TGTGCTAGCAGCTTCCCGGACGGAAATAGCAATCAGCCCCAGCATTTT.

The chain combines TRBV6-1 with TRBJ2-3; no firm D call. Germline V gene lookup returns CDR1 MNHNS and CDR2 SASEGT. The germline V and J ends were trimmed by 2 bases and 1 base, with 7 bases remaining between them. CDR3 length: 14 residues. This CDR3 is CASSEQYRTDTQYF. The CDR3 DNA follows: TGTGCCAGCAGTGAACAGTATCGCACAGATACGCAGTATTTT.